The present entry profiles one T cell receptor (beta chain) with its context. Its antigen is unidentified. Profiled with immunoSEQ multiplex PCR; TCRdb holds only in-frame clones, not every one. Of 250,000 to 350,000 clones detected, approximately 91% appear once; the ten largest clones hold around 0.91%. The sample belongs to a study of cytomegalovirus exposure and HLA in healthy donors. Study-level results: As confirmed in vitro, a few CMV-associated chains were specific for CMV antigens. TCR beta chains numbering some 150 were designated cytomegalovirus-associated. As was reported, the classifier diagnosed cytomegalovirus status with high specificity and sensitivity.

V lost 6 bases, J lost 1 base, and 5 bases stayed unmatched. The CDR3 length is 15 residues. Germline CDR1 is LNHDA and CDR2 is SQIVND (reference sequence). Sequenced sample: PBMCs. This receptor was obtained from a man aged 25 to 40 in good health and CMV-seronegative. This sequence joins TRBV19 and TRBJ2-2, with 7 bases lining up with TRBD1. CDR3 amino acids: CASSSGTVNTGELFF. Here the CDR3 DNA reads TGTGCCAGTAGCTCCGGGACAGTGAACACCGGGGAGCTGTTTTTT.